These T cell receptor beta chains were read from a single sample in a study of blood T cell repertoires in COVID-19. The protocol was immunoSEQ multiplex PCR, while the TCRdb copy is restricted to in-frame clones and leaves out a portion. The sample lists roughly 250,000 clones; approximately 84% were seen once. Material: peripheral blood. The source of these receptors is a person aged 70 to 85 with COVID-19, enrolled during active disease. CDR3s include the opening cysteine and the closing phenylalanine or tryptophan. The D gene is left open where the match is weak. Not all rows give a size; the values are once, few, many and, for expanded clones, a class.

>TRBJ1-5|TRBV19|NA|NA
TGTGCCAGTAGTCCCGCGGGTGGAGCAGAAAATCAGCCCCAGCATTTT
CASSPAGGAENQPQHF
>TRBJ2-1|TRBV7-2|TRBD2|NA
TGTGCCAGCAGCTTAGATCGCCAGCGGGGGGGTGTTCGGGTCAATGAGCAGTTCTTC
CASSLDRQRGGVRVNEQFF
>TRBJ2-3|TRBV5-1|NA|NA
TGCGCCAGCAGCTTAGGGGCAGGAGACACAGATACGCAGTATTTT
CASSLGAGDTDTQYF
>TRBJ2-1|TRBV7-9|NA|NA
TGTGCCAGCACGCCCCCGGAGACCTACAATGAGCAGTTCTTC
CASTPPETYNEQFF
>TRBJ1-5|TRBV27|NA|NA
TGTGCCAGCAGCGACAGAAATAGCAATCAGCCCCAGCATTTT
CASSDRNSNQPQHF
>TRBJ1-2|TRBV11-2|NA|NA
TGTGCCAGCAGCTGGACAGTTTATGGCTACACCTTC
CASSWTVYGYTF
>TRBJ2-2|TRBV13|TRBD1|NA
TGTGCCAGCAGCTTCATGGGACAGGGGTACACCGGGGAGCTGTTTTTT
CASSFMGQGYTGELFF
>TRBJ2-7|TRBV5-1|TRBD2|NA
TGCGCCAGCAGCTTGGCTAGCGGGGGGATGATGTCCTACGAGCAGTACTTC
CASSLASGGMMSYEQYF
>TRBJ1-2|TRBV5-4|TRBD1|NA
TGTGCCAGCAGCTTGGTGGGGACAGTCCCCTCTGGTTATGGCTACACCTTC
CASSLVGTVPSGYGYTF
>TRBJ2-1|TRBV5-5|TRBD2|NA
TGTGCCAGCAGCTTGGGGTTAGCGGGGCTACCCTACAATGAGCAGTTCTTC
CASSLGLAGLPYNEQFF
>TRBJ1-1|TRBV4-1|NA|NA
TGCGCCAGCAGCCAAGCAGCGTACACTGAAGCTTTCTTT
CASSQAAYTEAFF
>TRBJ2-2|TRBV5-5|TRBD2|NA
TGTGCCAGCAGGCGGGAGGGAGGTAACACCGGGGAGCTGTTTTTT
CASRREGGNTGELFF
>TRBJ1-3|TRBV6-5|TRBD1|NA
TGTGCCAGCAGTTATTCAGGGACAGCAACTGGAAACACCATATATTTT
CASSYSGTATGNTIYF
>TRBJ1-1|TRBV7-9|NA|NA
TGTGCCAGCAGCCCCAGACAGTACACTGAAGCTTTCTTT
CASSPRQYTEAFF
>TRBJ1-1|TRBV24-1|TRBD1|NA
TGTGCCGCCGGACAGGGGATCACTGAAGCTTTCTTT
CAAGQGITEAFF
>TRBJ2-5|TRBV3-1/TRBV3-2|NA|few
TGTGCCAGCAGCCCAGGGGAGACCCAGTACTTC
CASSPGETQYF
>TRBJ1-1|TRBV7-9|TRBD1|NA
TGTGCCAGCAGCTTGAGACAGGGACCAGCTTTCTTT
CASSLRQGPAFF
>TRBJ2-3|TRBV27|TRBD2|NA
TGTGCCAGCAGTTCCCACTCAGGACTAGCGGCTAACCCTCGTAGCACAGATACGCAGTATTTT
CASSSHSGLAANPRSTDTQYF
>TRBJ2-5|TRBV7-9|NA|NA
TGTGCCAGCAGCCCCGTTTCCGAGACCCAGTACTTC
CASSPVSETQYF
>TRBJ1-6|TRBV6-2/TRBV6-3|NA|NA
TGTGCCAGCAGTTACGGGGCGAGTAGTTCACCCCTCCACTTT
CASSYGASSSPLHF
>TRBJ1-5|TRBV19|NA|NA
TGTGCCAGTAGTCCCTCGGGGAGTATCTATCAGCCCCAGCATTTT
CASSPSGSIYQPQHF
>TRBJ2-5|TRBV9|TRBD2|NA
TGTGCCAGCAGCGTAGCACTAGCGAGACAAGAGACCCAGTACTTC
CASSVALARQETQYF
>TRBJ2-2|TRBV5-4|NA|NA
TGTGCCAGCAGCGGGTTATTCGGGATGAACACCGGGGAGCTGTTTTTT
CASSGLFGMNTGELFF
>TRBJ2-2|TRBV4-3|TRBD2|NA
TGCGCCAGCAGCCAAGAAATGGTGGGGCTAGCGGGAGCGACCGGGGAGCTGTTTTTT
CASSQEMVGLAGATGELFF
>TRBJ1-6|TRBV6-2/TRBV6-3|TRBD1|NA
TGTGCCAGCAGTGTCGCGACAGGGATACATAGCTCCTATAATTCACCCCTCCACTTT
CASSVATGIHSSYNSPLHF
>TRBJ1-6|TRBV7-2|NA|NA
TGTGCCAGCAGCTTAATTGGGGGCTCTAATTCACCCCTCCACTTT
CASSLIGGSNSPLHF
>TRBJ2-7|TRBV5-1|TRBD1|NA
TGCGCCAGCAGCAGGCGCCGACAGGGCGGCACCTACGAGCAGTACTTC
CASSRRRQGGTYEQYF
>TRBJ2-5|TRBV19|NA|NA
TGTGCCAGTAGTATAGATCACGGAGGGCGCAAGGAGTACTTC
CASSIDHGGRKEYF
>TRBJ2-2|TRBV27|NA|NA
TGTGCCAGCAGTTTCCTCGCGATCACCGGGGAGCTGTTTTTT
CASSFLAITGELFF
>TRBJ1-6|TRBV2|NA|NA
TGTGCCAGCGGGGCGGCAGGGTGGTCACCCCTCCACTTT
CASGAAGWSPLHF
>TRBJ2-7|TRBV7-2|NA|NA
TGTGCCAGCAGCCCGAGTCAAGGAACAGGGAGACTCCACGAGCAGTACTTC
CASSPSQGTGRLHEQYF
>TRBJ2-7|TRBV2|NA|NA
TGTGCCAGCAGGGGCAGCTCCTACGAGCAGTACTTC
CASRGSSYEQYF
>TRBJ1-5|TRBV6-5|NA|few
TGTGCCAGCAGCGCGGATTTTAGCAATCAGCCCCAGCATTTT
CASSADFSNQPQHF
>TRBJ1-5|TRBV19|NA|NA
TGTGCCAGTAGTGCGGGAACGGGCGGCTGGCCCCAGCATTTT
CASSAGTGGWPQHF
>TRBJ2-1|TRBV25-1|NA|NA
TGTGCCAGCAGTGAAGGGGGGGCCTATGAGCAGTTCTTC
CASSEGGAYEQFF
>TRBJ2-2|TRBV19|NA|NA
TGTGCCAGTAGTATTTACCTAGCGTCAGGCGGGGAGCTGTTTTTT
CASSIYLASGGELFF
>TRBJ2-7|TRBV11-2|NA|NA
TGTGCCAGCAGCCGCTCCGGAGGGCCGAGGGAGCAGTACTTC
CASSRSGGPREQYF
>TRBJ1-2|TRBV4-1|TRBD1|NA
TGCGCCAGCAGCCAAGATTTGGTAGGGACAGGGCATGGCTACACCTTC
CASSQDLVGTGHGYTF
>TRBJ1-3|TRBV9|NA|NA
TGTGCCAGCAGCGAAGCAGGTTCCGGAAACACCATATATTTT
CASSEAGSGNTIYF
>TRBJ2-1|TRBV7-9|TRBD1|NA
TGTGCCAGCAGCTTAGGAGCATTTACAGGGGGTCGGAAATACAATGAGCAGTTCTTC
CASSLGAFTGGRKYNEQFF
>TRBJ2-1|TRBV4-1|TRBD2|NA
TGCGCCAGCAGCCAAGAGGGTCAGCGGGGTTTCCTTAGCTCCTACAATGAGCAGTTCTTC
CASSQEGQRGFLSSYNEQFF
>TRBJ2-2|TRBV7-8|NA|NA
TGTGCCAGCAGGATCCGCGGGGGCACCAACACCGGGGAGCTGTTTTTT
CASRIRGGTNTGELFF
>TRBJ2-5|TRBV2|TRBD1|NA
TGTGCCAGCAGTGAAGTCGGAGAGACAGGGGGTGAGACCCAGTACTTC
CASSEVGETGGETQYF
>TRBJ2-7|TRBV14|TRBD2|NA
TGTGCCAGCAGCCAAGATCGTGGGACTAGCGGTAACGAGCAGTACTTC
CASSQDRGTSGNEQYF
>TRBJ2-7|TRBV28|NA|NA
TGTGCCAGCAGTTTCGCGTTAGTGGCCTACGAGCAGTACTTC
CASSFALVAYEQYF